This paragraph covers one T cell receptor (beta chain) sequence. This record comes from a study of control samples from healthy donors and cancer patients. Assay used: immunoSEQ multiplex PCR; TCRdb lists only in-frame clones, some missing. The sample contains around 150,000 clones, around 94% of which appear only once. CDR1 is LGHNA, CDR2 YNFKEQ, per germline. Trimming shortened V by 0 bases and J by 1 base, and 6 bases separated the two germline ends. This CDR3 comprises 14 residues. The chain carries TRBV4-2 and TRBJ1-1; the D is unclear. Material: PBMCs. This sequence originates from a man in his 60s with colorectal cancer. CDR3 loop: CASSQEGRNTEAFF. CDR3 bases: TGTGCCAGCAGCCAAGAGGGGAGGAACACTGAAGCTTTCTTT.